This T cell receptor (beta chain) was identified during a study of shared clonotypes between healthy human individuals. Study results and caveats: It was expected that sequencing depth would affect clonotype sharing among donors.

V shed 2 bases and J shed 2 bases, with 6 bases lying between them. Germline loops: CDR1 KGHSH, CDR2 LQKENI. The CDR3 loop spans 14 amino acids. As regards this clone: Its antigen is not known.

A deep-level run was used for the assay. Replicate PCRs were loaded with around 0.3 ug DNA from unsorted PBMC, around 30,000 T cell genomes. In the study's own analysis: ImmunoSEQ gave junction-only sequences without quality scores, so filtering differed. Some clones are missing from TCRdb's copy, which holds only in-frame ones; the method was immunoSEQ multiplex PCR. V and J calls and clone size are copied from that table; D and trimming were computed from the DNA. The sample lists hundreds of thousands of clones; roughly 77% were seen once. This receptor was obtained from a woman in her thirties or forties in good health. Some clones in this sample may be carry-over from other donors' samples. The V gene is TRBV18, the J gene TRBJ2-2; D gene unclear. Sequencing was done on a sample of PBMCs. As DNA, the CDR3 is TGTGCCAGCTCACCAAACACTAACACCGGGGAGCTGTTTTTT. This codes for CASSPNTNTGELFF.